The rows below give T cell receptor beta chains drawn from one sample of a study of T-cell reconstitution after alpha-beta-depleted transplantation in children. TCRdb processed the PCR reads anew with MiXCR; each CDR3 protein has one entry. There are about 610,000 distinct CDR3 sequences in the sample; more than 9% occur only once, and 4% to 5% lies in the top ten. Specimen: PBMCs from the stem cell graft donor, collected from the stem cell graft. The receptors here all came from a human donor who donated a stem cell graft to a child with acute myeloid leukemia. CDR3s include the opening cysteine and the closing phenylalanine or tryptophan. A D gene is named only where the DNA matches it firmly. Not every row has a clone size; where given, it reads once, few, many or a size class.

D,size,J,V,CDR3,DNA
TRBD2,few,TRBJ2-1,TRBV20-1,CSARRREGVYNEQFF,TGCAGTGCTAGAAGGCGGGAGGGCGTGTACAATGAGCAGTTCTTC
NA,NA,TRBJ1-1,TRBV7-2,CASRAPGANTEAFF,TGTGCCAGCAGAGCCCCGGGGGCGAACACTGAAGCTTTCTTT
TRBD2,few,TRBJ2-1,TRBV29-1,CSVEVGGGWFF,TGCAGCGTTGAGGTTGGGGGAGGGTGGTTCTTC
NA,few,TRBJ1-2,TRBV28,CASRTAATNYGYTF,TGTGCCAGCAGGACCGCGGCCACCAACTATGGCTACACCTTC
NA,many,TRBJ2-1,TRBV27,CASSLPSFNEQFF,TGTGCCAGCAGTTTACCTAGCTTCAATGAGCAGTTCTTC
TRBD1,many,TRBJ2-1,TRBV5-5,CASSLGGTGDNEQFF,TGTGCCAGCAGCCTGGGTGGGACAGGGGACAATGAGCAGTTCTTC
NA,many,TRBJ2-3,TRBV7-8,CASSPDRAVNKYF,TGTGCCAGCAGCCCGGACCGGGCCGTTAATAAGTATTTT
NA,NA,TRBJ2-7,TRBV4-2,CASGPGVGYGTIYEQYF,TGTGCCAGCGGCCCCGGGGTCGGATATGGTACGATCTACGAGCAGTACTTC
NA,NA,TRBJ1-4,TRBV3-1,CASSQESRGDEKLFF,TGTGCCAGCAGCCAAGAATCGAGGGGTGATGAAAAACTGTTTTTT
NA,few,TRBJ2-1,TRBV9,CASSLLDRALNEQFF,TGTGCCAGCAGCTTACTAGATAGGGCTTTAAATGAGCAGTTCTTC
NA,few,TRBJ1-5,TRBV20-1,CSARESGFNQPQHF,TGCAGTGCTAGAGAGTCGGGATTTAATCAGCCCCAGCATTTT
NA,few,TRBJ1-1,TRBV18,CASSSAGTSIAFF,TGTGCCAGCTCATCGGCCGGGACCTCGATCGCTTTCTTT
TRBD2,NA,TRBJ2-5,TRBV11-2,CASSFEPAGDVKSETQYF,TGTGCCAGCAGCTTCGAGCCAGCGGGAGATGTCAAGTCAGAGACCCAGTACTTC
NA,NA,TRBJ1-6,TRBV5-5,CASSTTIGLYNSPLHF,TGTGCCAGCAGCACGACCATCGGTCTCTATAATTCACCCCTCCACTTT
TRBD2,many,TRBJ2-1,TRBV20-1,CSADLAGPNEQFF,TGCAGTGCTGACCTAGCGGGCCCAAATGAGCAGTTCTTC
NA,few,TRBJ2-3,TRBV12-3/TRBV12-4,CASRDFDQGADTQYF,TGTGCCAGCAGGGACTTCGACCAAGGCGCAGATACGCAGTATTTT
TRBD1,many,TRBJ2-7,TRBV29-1,CSVATGQTYEQYF,TGCAGCGTTGCGACGGGACAGACCTACGAGCAGTACTTC
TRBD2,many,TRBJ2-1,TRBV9,CASNVAGTEYNEQFF,TGTGCCAGCAACGTAGCGGGAACGGAGTACAATGAGCAGTTCTTC
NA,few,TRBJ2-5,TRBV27,CASGGGLREETQYF,TGTGCCAGCGGAGGAGGGCTTCGGGAAGAGACCCAGTACTTC
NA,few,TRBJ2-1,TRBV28,CASSSLAPDLQSYNEQFF,TGTGCCAGCAGTTCACTCGCCCCGGACTTACAGTCCTACAATGAGCAGTTCTTC
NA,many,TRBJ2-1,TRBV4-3,CASSQGGWYNEQFF,TGCGCCAGCAGCCAAGGGGGTTGGTACAATGAGCAGTTCTTC
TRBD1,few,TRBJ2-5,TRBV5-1,CASSLLTGQETQYF,TGCGCCAGCAGCCTACTGACAGGGCAAGAGACCCAGTACTTC
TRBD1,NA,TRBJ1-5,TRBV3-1,CASSQGGQKNQPQHF,TGTGCCAGCAGCCAAGGGGGACAGAAGAATCAGCCCCAGCATTTT
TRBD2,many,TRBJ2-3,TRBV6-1,CASTLKRDGTDTQYF,TGTGCCAGCACCCTAAAGCGGGACGGCACAGATACGCAGTATTTT
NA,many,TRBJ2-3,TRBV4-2,CASSQESSPRTDTQYF,TGTGCCAGCAGCCAAGAATCGTCGCCTCGCACAGATACGCAGTATTTT
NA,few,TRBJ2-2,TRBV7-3,CASSPSLPGELFF,TGTGCCAGCAGCCCGAGTCTACCCGGGGAGCTGTTTTTT
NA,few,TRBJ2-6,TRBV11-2,CASSLRSAGSHSGANVLTF,TGTGCCAGCAGCTTGAGGTCGGCAGGGTCCCACTCTGGGGCCAACGTCCTGACTTTC
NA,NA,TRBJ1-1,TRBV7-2,CASSLIDRNTEAFF,TGTGCCAGCAGCTTAATAGACAGAAACACTGAAGCTTTCTTT
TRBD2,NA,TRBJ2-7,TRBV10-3,CAISESMGLAGGTYEQYF,TGTGCCATCAGTGAGTCGATGGGACTAGCGGGAGGGACTTACGAGCAGTACTTC
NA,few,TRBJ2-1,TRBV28,CASSLLRAQNFEQFF,TGTGCCAGCAGTCTCCTCCGGGCCCAAAATTTTGAGCAGTTCTTC
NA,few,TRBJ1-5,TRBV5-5,CASSLGGGRQPQHF,TGTGCCAGCAGCTTGGGTGGGGGGCGGCAGCCCCAGCATTTT
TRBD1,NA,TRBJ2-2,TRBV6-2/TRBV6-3,CASRQPLRQGGGTGELFF,TGTGCCAGCAGACAACCCCTGCGACAGGGGGGAGGAACCGGGGAGCTGTTTTTT
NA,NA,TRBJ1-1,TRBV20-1,CSASGWALNTEAFF,TGCAGTGCTAGCGGGTGGGCCTTGAACACTGAAGCTTTCTTT
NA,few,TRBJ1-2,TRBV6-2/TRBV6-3,CASSYGYGYTF,TGTGCCAGCAGTTACGGTTATGGCTACACCTTC
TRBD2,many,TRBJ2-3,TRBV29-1,CSVKTSGTDTQYF,TGCAGCGTCAAGACTAGCGGCACAGATACGCAGTATTTT
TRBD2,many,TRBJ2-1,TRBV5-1,CASSSFSGRAYNEQFF,TGCGCCAGCAGCTCCTTTAGCGGGAGGGCCTACAATGAGCAGTTCTTC
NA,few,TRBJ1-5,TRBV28,CASSLIRNSNQPQHF,TGTGCCAGCAGTTTGATACGAAATAGCAATCAGCCCCAGCATTTT
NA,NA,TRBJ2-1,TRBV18,CASSPRDKRYNEQFF,TGTGCCAGCTCACCCCGGGACAAAAGATACAATGAGCAGTTCTTC
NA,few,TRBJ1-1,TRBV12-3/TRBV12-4,CASSPDRQEAFF,TGTGCCAGCAGCCCGGACAGACAAGAAGCTTTCTTT
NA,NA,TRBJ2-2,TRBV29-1,CSGGELLNTGELFF,TGCAGCGGGGGGGAACTACTCAACACCGGGGAGCTGTTTTTT
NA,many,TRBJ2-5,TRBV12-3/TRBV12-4,CASSLGGPETQYF,TGTGCCAGCAGTTTAGGAGGTCCGGAGACCCAGTACTTC
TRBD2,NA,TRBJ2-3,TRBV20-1,CSARGGLAGGDTQYF,TGCAGTGCTAGAGGAGGACTAGCGGGAGGAGATACGCAGTATTTT
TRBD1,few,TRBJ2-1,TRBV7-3,CASSPRSGTGIEQFF,TGTGCCAGCAGCCCCCGTTCCGGGACAGGAATAGAGCAGTTCTTC